What follows is one T cell receptor beta chain and its context. This clone came up a few times. The antigen it binds to is not known. The input lacks base qualities; no much larger clone sits a single base away. The entry originates in a study of beta chain features in type 1 diabetes (dated by TCRdb to 2016 to 2019). Some background on the complete study: Mean age, gender distribution, total cell number and subset yield did not differ between patients and healthy donors. Across all samples, almost 110 million sorted cells were examined, and cell number per subset correlated strongly with RNA yield. The study compared the TCRB repertoires of sorted circulating CD4+ T cell subsets in recently diagnosed type 1 diabetes patients with those in matched healthy donors. Regulatory and stem cell-like memory subsets were obtained from only 8 patients and roughly eight healthy donors, while naive and central memory subsets were obtained from all 28 donors. Overall study results and their limits: Because cDNA was sequenced instead of genomic DNA, activated cells with high expression could be over-represented, although the groups did not differ in activation or CD3 levels. A moderate but significant shortening of TCRB CDR3 length was observed in type 1 diabetes patients in all four CD4+ subsets. PCR may preferentially amplify shorter templates, but because patient and control samples were amplified and corrected together, any resulting skew would affect both groups equally. Because the HLA sub-analyses included only small numbers of individuals, any influence of HLA type on TCRB rearrangement was left unresolved. Patients with type 1 diabetes made fewer insertions and deleted more nucleotides at VDJ recombination sites, implying thymic rearrangement abnormalities. Naive, central memory and regulatory TCRB repertoires appeared to be more similar among patients than among healthy donors.

A single peripheral blood draw of around 0.11 L on average was collected from each donor into heparinised tubes. A BD FACSAria II and a panel including CD45RO, CCR7, CD25, CD127, CD95 and CD27 were used to sort naive, central memory, regulatory and stem cell-like memory CD4+ T cells. Purity was above 98% for every sorted population. Right away, PBMCs were isolated by Lymphoprep density gradient centrifugation and were stained directly, with no culture step. So that batch effects would be minimized, each experiment stained and sorted samples in pairs, pairing one healthy donor with one patient. The entire amount of isolated RNA was reverse transcribed using the High Capacity cDNA Reverse Transcription Kit, so the sequenced TCRB transcripts were expressed ones. Naive, central memory and regulatory T cell samples underwent deep immunoSEQ sequencing, averaging roughly 3.3 million total reads per sample. After sorted cells were lysed in RLT buffer, RNA was extracted with DNase-treated RNeasy Micro or Mini kits, with the choice depending on cell number. To prevent cross-contamination, each cell subset was processed individually, whereas patient and healthy donor samples were processed jointly. TCRB sequences were amplified from cDNA with the immunoSEQ multiplex PCR, producing 87-bp fragments spanning the CDR3 region. The amplicons were sequenced using the Illumina HiSeq platform. Turning to the authors' computational methods: PCR bias was corrected computationally using synthetic template baselines, and reads within Hamming distance 2 were collapsed, with unmergeable singletons discarded. Reads were aligned to IMGT to assign V, D and J genes, CDR3 length, and insertions or deletions at six rearrangement sites. Within each subset, clonotype counts were normalized to sorted cell number, after which true diversity and Gini coefficients were computed with the tcR R package. The overlap coefficient, calculated on TCRB nucleotide sequences, was used to measure repertoire sharing. As a proxy for the pre-selection repertoire, out-of-frame TCRB sequences from naive cells were analyzed. Entries here come from immuneACCESS through TCRdb and include only in-frame sequences with V and J called. Some clones fail to appear in such tables; in the studies checked, an unresolved V gene covers under half of the shortfall, and the cause of the remainder is unknown. Clone size and the V and J calls come from that table; the DNA yielded D and trimming. This sample has about 700,000 clones in its table, and around 15% of those were observed once. The ten largest clones represent less than 0.025% of the sample.

Via the germline V gene, CDR1 is MNHEY and CDR2 SVGAGI. The CDR3, from cysteine to phenylalanine, totals 13 residues. Only the CDR3 DNA is retained, 39 bases long and in frame from the first base. V loses 4 bases, J loses 7 bases, and the germline ends lie 11 bases apart. This sequence was found in a man aged 18-30 years with type 1 diabetes. Recombination connected TRBV6-5 to TRBJ2-1; no D gene can be assigned with confidence. The specimen was naive CD4+ T cells from blood. Reading the label with the study, this specimen's cell subset or site is: true naive CD4+ T cells. The CDR3: CASSSTTTNEQFF. Read as DNA, the sequence is TGTGCCAGCAGTTCCACTACCACGAATGAGCAGTTCTTC.